This T cell receptor (beta chain) was identified during a study of blood T cell repertoires in COVID-19. V lost 5 bases and J lost 5; bases outside the gene matches: 11. CDR1 MNHNY and CDR2 SVGAGI come from the germline V gene (reference sequence). The CDR3 extends over 16 amino acids. Symptom resolution, clearance, or two negative PCRs marked the recovered donors of Cohort 3. The table came from immunoSEQ multiplex PCR; TCRdb's copy has only in-frame clones and leaves some out. This sample has 290,000 or so clones, with more than 75% found just once. The receptor's source is a young woman who had recovered from COVID-19. The rearrangement links TRBV6-6 to TRBJ2-5; 10 bases align to TRBD2. Sequenced: PBMCs or T cells enriched from blood (not recorded which). The CDR3 bases are TGTGCCAGCAGTCCAACTAGCGGGGAGCCTAAGGAGACCCAGTACTTC. Translated: CASSPTSGEPKETQYF.